This is a list of T cell receptor beta chains from one sample in a study of blood T cell repertoires in COVID-19. The table came from immunoSEQ multiplex PCR; TCRdb's copy has only in-frame clones and leaves some out. The repertoire holds more than 110,000 clones, with 75% to 80% as singletons. Sample: peripheral blood. The source is a woman aged 45-65 years with active or convalescent COVID-19. Both conserved end residues are part of each CDR3. D genes are given only for firm matches. The size of a clone is reported for some rows only, either as once, few or many, or as a class for expanded clones.

clone size: .; J gene: TRBJ2-7; V gene: TRBV5-6; D gene: TRBD1; CDR3 protein: CASSYDRGYEQYF; CDR3 DNA: TGTGCCAGCAGCTATGACAGGGGCTACGAGCAGTACTTC
clone size: few; J gene: TRBJ2-1; V gene: TRBV7-2; D gene: TRBD2; CDR3 protein: CASSSGLAGRGDEQFF; CDR3 DNA: TGTGCCAGCAGCTCAGGACTAGCAGGCAGGGGTGATGAGCAGTTCTTC
clone size: few; J gene: TRBJ1-5; V gene: TRBV11-2; D gene: .; CDR3 protein: CASSLGQPNQPQHF; CDR3 DNA: TGTGCCAGCAGCTTAGGACAGCCAAATCAGCCCCAGCATTTT
clone size: .; J gene: TRBJ2-5; V gene: TRBV19; D gene: TRBD2; CDR3 protein: CASRGRRREGQETQYF; CDR3 DNA: TGTGCCAGTAGAGGTCGTAGGCGGGAGGGCCAAGAGACCCAGTACTTC
clone size: .; J gene: TRBJ1-1; V gene: TRBV12-3/TRBV12-4; D gene: TRBD1; CDR3 protein: CASSDRVNTEAFF; CDR3 DNA: TGTGCCAGCAGTGACAGGGTGAACACTGAAGCTTTCTTT
clone size: .; J gene: TRBJ1-1; V gene: TRBV29-1; D gene: .; CDR3 protein: CSVEDLPMNTEAFF; CDR3 DNA: TGCAGCGTTGAAGATCTGCCTATGAACACTGAAGCTTTCTTT
clone size: .; J gene: TRBJ2-3; V gene: TRBV27; D gene: .; CDR3 protein: CASSLSAGPVPTDTQYF; CDR3 DNA: TGTGCCAGCAGTTTATCAGCGGGCCCCGTCCCCACAGATACGCAGTATTTT
clone size: .; J gene: TRBJ2-1; V gene: TRBV19; D gene: .; CDR3 protein: CASSRQASSYNEQFF; CDR3 DNA: TGTGCCAGTAGTCGACAGGCGAGCTCCTACAATGAGCAGTTCTTC
clone size: .; J gene: TRBJ2-3; V gene: TRBV7-2; D gene: .; CDR3 protein: CASSLVGGWSVDTQYF; CDR3 DNA: TGTGCCAGCAGCTTAGTAGGAGGTTGGTCAGTGGATACGCAGTATTTT
clone size: .; J gene: TRBJ2-2; V gene: TRBV9; D gene: .; CDR3 protein: CASSPSQGFDFTGELFF; CDR3 DNA: TGTGCCAGCAGCCCTTCCCAGGGCTTCGATTTCACCGGGGAGCTGTTTTTT
clone size: .; J gene: TRBJ1-5; V gene: TRBV6-2/TRBV6-3; D gene: .; CDR3 protein: CASSYSGGHQPQHF; CDR3 DNA: TGTGCCAGCAGTTACTCGGGAGGGCACCAGCCCCAGCATTTT
clone size: .; J gene: TRBJ2-1; V gene: TRBV20-1; D gene: TRBD2; CDR3 protein: CSASAGGIYNEQFF; CDR3 DNA: TGCAGTGCTAGTGCGGGGGGGATTTACAATGAGCAGTTCTTC
clone size: .; J gene: TRBJ2-7; V gene: TRBV30; D gene: .; CDR3 protein: CAWSAGFSYEQYF; CDR3 DNA: TGTGCCTGGAGTGCGGGGTTCTCCTACGAGCAGTACTTC
clone size: .; J gene: TRBJ2-3; V gene: TRBV20-1; D gene: .; CDR3 protein: CSARFTDTQYF; CDR3 DNA: TGCAGTGCCAGGTTCACAGATACGCAGTATTTT
clone size: .; J gene: TRBJ2-3; V gene: TRBV18; D gene: TRBD2; CDR3 protein: CASSLYGGSGTDTQYF; CDR3 DNA: TGTGCCAGCTCACTCTACGGCGGGAGTGGGACAGATACGCAGTATTTT
clone size: .; J gene: TRBJ2-1; V gene: TRBV28; D gene: TRBD2; CDR3 protein: CASSFLLAGGPNNEQFF; CDR3 DNA: TGTGCCAGCAGTTTCTTACTAGCGGGAGGGCCGAACAATGAGCAGTTCTTC
clone size: .; J gene: TRBJ1-2; V gene: TRBV25-1; D gene: .; CDR3 protein: CASSELGDYYGYTF; CDR3 DNA: TGTGCCAGCAGTGAACTAGGGGATTACTATGGCTACACCTTC
clone size: many; J gene: TRBJ2-6; V gene: TRBV24-1; D gene: TRBD1; CDR3 protein: CATSDPGTGTSGANVLTF; CDR3 DNA: TGTGCCACCAGTGATCCCGGGACAGGGACATCTGGGGCCAACGTCCTGACTTTC
clone size: .; J gene: TRBJ2-2; V gene: TRBV4-3; D gene: .; CDR3 protein: CASSQRRAEGPGELFF; CDR3 DNA: TGCGCCAGCAGCCAAAGGAGGGCGGAGGGTCCCGGGGAGCTGTTTTTT
clone size: .; J gene: TRBJ2-2; V gene: TRBV5-4; D gene: TRBD2; CDR3 protein: CASSLSAGANTGELFF; CDR3 DNA: TGTGCCAGCAGCTTGTCAGCGGGAGCGAACACCGGGGAGCTGTTTTTT